One sample yielded the 25 T cell receptor beta chains listed below, sequenced in a study of post-analysis software for immune sequencing data. Study results and limitations: Relative to controls, patients had about 5 TRBV segments at higher frequency, with TRBV5-6, TRBV5-1 and TRBV20-1 among these.

cDNA libraries of TCR beta carried unique molecular identifiers. From the PCR reads, TCRdb called clonotypes with MiXCR, one entry per CDR3 protein. The repertoire holds 700,000 to 900,000 distinct CDR3 sequences, with about 45% as singletons. The antigens of these receptors remain unknown. The specimen was blood. The receptors originated from a girl aged 5-17 years with multiple sclerosis.

This clonotype has a handful of counts. This chain uses TRBV29-1 with TRBJ2-5; 8 nucleotides agree with TRBD2. Per the germline V gene, CDR1 is SQVTM and CDR2 is ANQGSEA. The J segment lost 5 bases and the V segment lost 1 base, leaving 6 bases of the junction unmatched. The CDR3 loop spans 14 amino acids. As DNA, the CDR3 is TGCAGCGTTGAAGTTGGAGGCGGGAGGGAGACCCAGTACTTC. The encoded protein is CSVEVGGGRETQYF.

The V gene is TRBV6-1, the J gene TRBJ2-7; TRBD2 aligns across 11 bases. V gave up 6 bases and J gave up 7 bases; unmatched junction bases: 20. The CDR3 sequence is 18 residues long. The germline V gene has CDR1 MNHNS and CDR2 SASEGT. Here the CDR3 DNA reads TGTGCCAGCAGATCTCTAGCGGGAGGTGGGGGAACCTACAATGAGCAGTACTTC. This encodes CASRSLAGGGGTYNEQYF.

The genes are TRBV4-2 and TRBJ2-5, with 9 bases aligning to TRBD2. Germline V lookup: CDR1 LGHNA, CDR2 YNFKEQ. Trimming took 3 bases from V and 2 from J; bases not matched to a gene: 4. CDR3 length: 15 amino acids. The CDR3 bases are TGTGCCAGCAGCCAGGCGACTAGCGGTCAAGAGACCCAGTACTTC. Translated: CASSQATSGQETQYF.

The CDR3, as DNA: TGCAGTGCTAGGGACACAGATACGCAGTATTTT. Translation: CSARDTDTQYF. The chain links TRBV20-1 to TRBJ2-3, with D uncertain. The CDR3 runs to 11 residues. Trimming left V 3 bases short and J 2 bases short, with 3 bases between. Germline lookup yields CDR1 DFQATT and CDR2 SNEGSKA (reference sequence).

The count of this clonotype is one. The V gene is TRBV12-3 or TRBV12-4, the J gene TRBJ2-7; D not resolved. This CDR3 is built from 11 residues. Trimming cost V 6 bases and J 9 bases, with 12 bases left between them. CDR3 in DNA: TGTGCCAGCAGCCAACTACGAGTGCAGTACTTC. Translating gives CASSQLRVQYF.

The rearrangement uses TRBV24-1 and TRBJ2-3; possibly TRBD2 for D (5 bases). Trimming took off 4 bases at V and 4 bases at J, with 17 bases between the two ends. CDR3 length equals 16 residues. From germline, CDR1 is KGHDR and CDR2 SFDVKD. The CDR3: CATSDPASGSADTQYF. As DNA, the CDR3 is TGTGCCACCAGTGACCCGGCCAGCGGTTCTGCAGATACGCAGTATTTT.

The rearrangement links TRBV20-1 to TRBJ2-5, with D maybe TRBD2 (6 bases). The germline gives CDR1 DFQATT, CDR2 SNEGSKA (reference sequence). This CDR3 has 16 residues. V shed 1 base and J shed 11 bases, with 26 bases lying between them. CDR3 protein: CSARVVGGTNIWEQYF. In DNA, the CDR3 is TGCAGTGCTAGAGTTGTTGGGGGGACCAACATCTGGGAGCAGTACTTC.

J is TRBJ1-4 and V is TRBV4-1; D unresolved. Trimming took off 4 bases at V and 3 bases at J, with 12 bases between the two ends. The CDR3 is made up of 15 amino acids. From germline, CDR1 is MGHRA and CDR2 YSYEKL. The CDR3: CASSPRTWANEKLFF. The CDR3 DNA follows: TGCGCCAGCAGCCCCCGGACTTGGGCTAATGAAAAACTGTTTTTT.

The chain is built from TRBV7-2 and TRBJ1-1; D remains unclear. The CDR3 consists of 15 residues. Germline CDR1 is SGHTA and CDR2 is FQGNSA. Trimming took 2 bases from V and 2 from J, leaving 12 bases between them. CDR3 coding DNA: TGTGCCAGCAGCTTATGGCCGGTGGTAAACACTGAAGCTTTCTTT. Translation: CASSLWPVVNTEAFF. Supplemented by reference TRBV7-2 and TRBJ1-1, the full variable domain reads GAGVSQSPSNKVTEKGKDVELRCDPISGHTALYWYRQSLGQGLEFLIYFQGNSAPDKSGLPSDRFSAERTGGSVSTLTIQRTQQEDSAVYLCASSLWPVVNTEAFFGQGTRLTVV.

This clonotype was recorded a few times. The J gene is TRBJ2-5, the V gene TRBV18; D gene ambiguous. The CDR3 has 12 residues. V was clipped by 3 bases and J by 4 bases, with 6 bases between them. Germline-derived CDR1 and CDR2 are KGHSH and LQKENI. Here the CDR3 reads CASSPDIETQYF. The CDR3 DNA is TGTGCCAGCTCACCCGATATAGAGACCCAGTACTTC. Drawing the rest from reference TRBV18 and TRBJ2-5, the complete variable domain is NAGVMQNPRHLVRRRGQEARLRCSPMKGHSHVYWYRQLPEEGLKFMVYLQKENIIDESGMPKERFSAEFPKEGPSILRIQQVVRGDSAAYFCASSPDIETQYFGPGTRLLVL.

This clonotype was counted ten times or more. This sequence joins TRBV27 and TRBJ1-2; the D gene is possibly TRBD1 (5 bases). Germline assignment: CDR1 MNHEY and CDR2 SMNVEV (reference sequence). Trimming cost V 2 bases and J 6 bases, with 7 bases left between them. There are 12 residues in the CDR3. The CDR3 DNA reads as TGTGCCAGCAGTTTACGGGGGAATGGCTACACCTTC. Protein: CASSLRGNGYTF.

This chain links TRBV27 with TRBJ2-5; possibly TRBD2 for D (5 bases). The CDR3 contains 13 residues. The germline CDR1 and CDR2 sequences are MNHEY and SMNVEV (reference sequence). Trimming left V 5 bases short and J 6 bases short, with 13 bases between. CDR3 region: CASSLLRGQTQYF. The CDR3 nucleotides read TGTGCCAGCAGTCTCCTCCGCGGGCAGACCCAGTACTTC.

The chain has TRBV13 and TRBJ2-7, with D perhaps assigned TRBD1 or TRBD2 (6 bases each). Trimming took off 5 bases at V and 0 bases at J, with 17 bases between the two ends. The CDR3 spans 16 residues. Germline V lookup: CDR1 PRHDT, CDR2 FYEKMQ (reference sequence). The CDR3 DNA follows: TGTGCCAGCAGCCCCCGGGGGCTAGCGAGCTCCTACGAGCAGTACTTC. Its protein is CASSPRGLASSYEQYF.

The V call is TRBV20-1, the J call TRBJ2-6; TRBD1 might be the D (6 bases). This CDR3 spans 15 amino acids. V gave up 6 bases and J gave up 0 bases, with 12 bases separating them. Germline-derived CDR1 and CDR2 are DFQATT and SNEGSKA (reference sequence). CDR3 in amino acids: CSADCRGSGANVLTF. Written as DNA, the CDR3 is TGCAGTGCCGACTGCAGGGGCTCTGGGGCCAACGTCCTGACTTTC.

The genes are TRBV29-1 and TRBJ2-1, with D perhaps assigned TRBD1 or TRBD2 (5 bases each). The CDR3 covers 14 residues. Germline V lookup: CDR1 SQVTM, CDR2 ANQGSEA. V was shortened by 8 bases and J by 3 bases, with 17 bases between the two germline ends. The CDR3 region is CSLTSGTDYNEQFF. CDR3 sequence (DNA): TGCAGCCTTACCTCCGGGACGGACTACAATGAGCAGTTCTTC.

The genes are TRBV5-6 and TRBJ2-1; D not resolved. V was shortened by 1 base and J by 2 bases, with 7 bases between the two germline ends. The germline gives CDR1 SGHDT, CDR2 YYEEEE. This CDR3 has 14 amino acids. CDR3 in amino acids: CASSLQRPYNEQFF. The CDR3 coding sequence is TGTGCCAGCAGCTTGCAGCGTCCCTACAATGAGCAGTTCTTC.

This clonotype has a handful of counts. The rearrangement uses TRBV7-8 and TRBJ2-7, with D unresolved. The length of the CDR3 is 14 residues. Per germline, CDR1 SGHVS and CDR2 FQNEAQ. V dropped 3 bases and J dropped 1 base, with 10 bases sitting between them. CDR3 coding DNA: TGTGCCAGCAGCTTCGAGGCTTTTTCCTACGAGCAGTACTTC. It yields the protein CASSFEAFSYEQYF.

The genes are TRBV7-2 and TRBJ2-7; 7 bases are shared with TRBD2. Trimming took 6 bases from V and 0 from J; bases not matched to a gene: 8. Germline V lookup: CDR1 SGHTA, CDR2 FQGNSA. This CDR3 comprises 15 residues. The CDR3 sequence: CASSPWGGSSYEQYF. In DNA, the CDR3 is TGTGCCAGCAGTCCCTGGGGGGGGAGCTCCTACGAGCAGTACTTC.

This clonotype was seen only a few times. This chain links TRBV7-8 with TRBJ2-7; D is perhaps TRBD2 (6 bases). CDR1 SGHVS and CDR2 FQNEAQ come from the germline V gene. V shed 0 bases and J shed 3 bases, with 9 bases lying between them. This CDR3 is 14 amino acids long. The CDR3: CASSLALGGYEQYF. CDR3 DNA: TGTGCCAGCAGCTTAGCCTTGGGGGGCTACGAGCAGTACTTC.

The J gene is TRBJ2-4, the V gene TRBV29-1, with TRBD1 matching over 7 bases. The J call may be in error: the DNA end matches TRBJ2-7 better. This CDR3 region has 12 residues. The germline gives CDR1 SQVTM, CDR2 ANQGSEA. The CDR3 DNA follows: TGCAGCGTTGCGGGACAGTACTACGAGCAGTACTTC. Protein: CSVAGQYYEQYF.

This rearrangement joins TRBV29-1 to TRBJ1-4, with 7 bases fitting TRBD1. CDR3 size: 14 residues. V lost 7 bases and J lost 6; bases outside the gene matches: 11. Germline V lookup: CDR1 SQVTM, CDR2 ANQGSEA. CDR3 amino acids: CSGAAGGGYEKLFF. CDR3 DNA: TGCAGCGGTGCAGCAGGGGGTGGTTATGAAAAACTGTTTTTT.

This clonotype was detected only once. At one end the junction does not follow the germline gene, possibly because of a read error. V and J are TRBV20-1 and TRBJ1-4; D remains ambiguous. Germline V gene data show CDR1 as DFQATT and CDR2 as SNEGSKA (reference sequence). CDR3 length equals 14 residues. The CDR3: CSTRRGLTNEKLFF. The CDR3 coding sequence is TGCAGTACTAGAAGAGGTTTAACTAATGAAAAACTGTTTTTT.

This clonotype showed up just a few times. The chain couples TRBV5-1 to TRBJ1-2; D unresolved. Trimming removed 4 bases from V and 0 bases from J, with 7 bases in between. Looked up from germline, CDR1 is SGHRS and CDR2 is YFSETQ. The CDR3 is 13 amino acids. The CDR3 nucleotides are TGCGCCAGCAGCAAGGATTCTAACTATGGCTACACCTTC. Protein product: CASSKDSNYGYTF.

The V gene is TRBV7-9, the J gene TRBJ2-7; D perhaps matches TRBD1 (6 bases). This CDR3 is built from 13 residues. Per germline, CDR1 SEHNR and CDR2 FQNEAQ (reference sequence). Trimming pared 10 bases from V and 1 base from J, leaving 14 bases between. Here the CDR3 DNA reads TGTGCCAACAGGGACCAGGCGTCCTACGAGCAGTACTTC. It yields the protein CANRDQASYEQYF.

The chain recombines TRBV29-1 with TRBJ2-1; 16 bases map to TRBD2. Germline V CDR1 and CDR2: SQVTM, ANQGSEA. Trimming cost V 0 bases and J 8 bases; bases outside gene matches: 16. The CDR3 length is 20 residues. The CDR3 spells CSVEDVGGGTSGRAVDEQFF. In DNA form, the CDR3 reads TGCAGCGTTGAAGATGTAGGAGGGGGGACTAGCGGGAGGGCCGTCGATGAGCAGTTCTTC.